The 8 T cell receptor beta chains below all came from one sample that was sequenced in a study of blood T cell repertoires in COVID-19. Sequencing used immunoSEQ multiplex PCR; TCRdb keeps in-frame clones, though not all of them. The data contain over 150,000 clones, about 75% of them singletons. Sequencing was performed on peripheral blood. The source is a woman in her seventies with acute or convalescent COVID-19.

This chain joins TRBV18 and TRBJ1-2, with TRBD1 matching 7 bases. This CDR3 is built from 15 residues. CDR1 and CDR2 (germline): KGHSH, LQKENI. The J segment lost 8 bases and the V segment lost 6 bases, leaving 15 bases of the junction unmatched. CDR3 protein: CASSPLAEGAKGYTF. In DNA, the CDR3 is TGTGCCAGCTCGCCCTTGGCCGAGGGGGCGAAAGGCTACACCTTC.

This chain uses TRBV7-2 with TRBJ2-1; 11 nucleotides match TRBD2. The V and J ends lost 4 bases and 5 bases, in that order; junction bases with no gene match: 10. The germline CDR1 and CDR2 sequences are SGHTA and FQGNSA. This CDR3 contains 17 residues. In nucleotides, the CDR3 is TGTGCCAGCAGCTCCCTCACCGGGACTAGCGGTAACAATGAGCAGTTCTTC. Translation gives CASSSLTGTSGNNEQFF.

Only one count was recorded for this clone. The rearrangement uses TRBV27 and TRBJ2-1; 14 bases are shared with TRBD2. Germline-derived CDR1 and CDR2 are MNHEY and SMNVEV (reference sequence). V was pared by 7 bases and J by 6 bases, with 17 bases of the junction left unmatched. The CDR3 contains 19 residues. Here the CDR3 reads CASTDRGTSGSPLGNEQFF. In DNA, the CDR3 is TGTGCCAGCACCGATCGGGGGACTAGCGGGAGCCCACTTGGCAATGAGCAGTTCTTC.

This sequence joins TRBV7-9 and TRBJ1-3; D unresolved. The V gene's germline CDR1 is SEHNR and CDR2 FQNEAQ (reference sequence). The CDR3 extends over 15 amino acids. The germline V and J ends were trimmed by 4 bases and 0 bases, with 10 bases remaining between them. This chain's CDR3 is CASSSPTYSGNTIYF. In DNA, the CDR3 is TGTGCCAGCAGCTCCCCTACCTACTCTGGAAACACCATATATTTT.

This sequence joins TRBV5-1 and TRBJ2-7, with a weak D call TRBD2 (6 bases). CDR1 and CDR2 (germline): SGHRS, YFSETQ. V dropped 0 bases and J dropped 2 bases, with 18 bases sitting between them. This CDR3 region has 17 residues. The CDR3 DNA reads TGCGCCAGCAGCTTGGAGCCAACGGGAGCCCGAGCCTACGAGCAGTACTTC. Its protein is CASSLEPTGARAYEQYF.

The gene calls are TRBV2 and TRBJ1-1; D is ambiguous. The germline V gene has CDR1 SNHLY and CDR2 FYNNEI. The ends were cut back, 5 bases at V and 5 bases at J, with 9 bases in the middle. The CDR3 runs 12 residues. Here the CDR3 DNA reads TGTGCCAGCAGTCCTTTCGGGACTGAAGCTTTCTTT. It encodes CASSPFGTEAFF.

This sequence joins TRBV2 and TRBJ2-7; 10 bases agree with TRBD2. The germline CDR1 and CDR2 sequences are SNHLY and FYNNEI. The CDR3 runs 14 residues. After removal of 3 bases from V and 4 bases from J, the junction contained 3 bases not matched to a gene. CDR3 coding DNA: TGTGCCAGCAGTGACCCTAGCGGGAGTTACGAGCAGTACTTC. This codes for CASSDPSGSYEQYF. Full variable domain (remainder filled in from reference TRBV2 and TRBJ2-7): EPEVTQTPSHQVTQMGQEVILRCVPISNHLYFYWYRQILGQKVEFLVSFYNNEISEKSEIFDDQFSVERPDGSNFTLKIRSTKLEDSAMYFCASSDPSGSYEQYFGPGTRLTVT.

The chain employs TRBV5-1 and TRBJ2-2; no definite D call. Germline V lookup: CDR1 SGHRS, CDR2 YFSETQ. This CDR3 is 11 amino acids long. V was trimmed by 4 bases and J by 8 bases, leaving 6 bases between them. The CDR3 loop is CASSTSGELFF. CDR3 bases: TGCGCCAGCAGCACATCTGGGGAGCTGTTTTTT. The full variable domain, rest sourced from reference TRBV5-1 and TRBJ2-2, is KAGVTQTPRYLIKTRGQQVTLSCSPISGHRSVSWYQQTPGQGLQFLFEYFSETQRNKGNFPGRFSGRQFSNSRSEMNVSTLELGDSALYLCASSTSGELFFGEGSRLTVL.